One and the same sample provided the 18 T cell receptor beta chains below, sequenced in a study of cytomegalovirus exposure and HLA in healthy donors. Use of 60 Vbeta and 13 Jbeta primers characterized the PCR. Some clones are missing from TCRdb's copy, which holds only in-frame ones; the method was immunoSEQ multiplex PCR. The sample includes roughly 180,000 clones, approximately 84% seen only once; the top ten take 4.8%. The source material was PBMCs. These receptor sequences come from a girl between 5 and 17 years old in good health and CMV-seropositive.

The J gene is TRBJ1-6, the V gene TRBV25-1; the D is unclear. There are 16 residues in the CDR3. Trimming pared 3 bases from V and 5 bases from J, leaving 14 bases between. Germline V gene data show CDR1 as MGHDK and CDR2 as SYGVNS. Written as DNA, the CDR3 is TGTGCCAGCAGTGACTCGGGTCGGCAGCATAATTCACCCCTCCACTTT. Protein product: CASSDSGRQHNSPLHF.

V is TRBV27 and J is TRBJ2-7; 9 bases match TRBD1. The CDR3 totals 16 residues. Germline V gene lookup returns CDR1 MNHEY and CDR2 SMNVEV (reference sequence). The junction had 6 bases not matched to a gene; V was cut back by 0 bases and J by 3 bases. This CDR3 reads CASSLSRGQGIYEQYF. DNA for the CDR3: TGTGCCAGCAGTTTATCGCGGGGACAGGGAATCTACGAGCAGTACTTC.

The V and J genes are TRBV4-2 and TRBJ2-7; D not resolved. The germline V gene has CDR1 LGHNA and CDR2 YNFKEQ. The CDR3 totals 12 residues. V was pared by 0 bases and J by 3 bases, with 3 bases between. CDR3 in DNA: TGTGCCAGCAGCCAAGACTACTACGAGCAGTACTTC. It yields the protein CASSQDYYEQYF.

The gene calls are TRBV19 and TRBJ1-2; 7 bases fit TRBD1. CDR3 size: 18 residues. The germline V gene has CDR1 LNHDA and CDR2 SQIVND (reference sequence). Losses at the gene ends were 8 bases for V and 4 bases for J; bases not matched to a gene: 22. CDR3 protein: CASYDNGQAEDLLYGYTF. As DNA, the CDR3 is TGTGCCAGTTACGATAACGGACAGGCGGAAGACTTACTCTATGGCTACACCTTC.

The chain employs TRBV4-1 and TRBJ2-1; D is possibly TRBD1 (5 bases). Per the germline V gene, CDR1 is MGHRA and CDR2 is YSYEKL. The CDR3 runs to 14 residues. Trimming cost V 3 bases and J 6 bases, with 12 bases left between them. CDR3 in amino acids: CASSHPSTVNEQFF. CDR3 sequence (DNA): TGCGCCAGCAGCCATCCCTCGACAGTCAATGAGCAGTTCTTC.

The gene calls are TRBV6-5 and TRBJ1-1; no firm D call. V lost 8 bases and J 5 bases, leaving 21 bases between the germline ends. Germline V gene sequence: CDR1 MNHEY, CDR2 SVGAGI. This CDR3 has 15 residues. The CDR3 DNA reads TGTGCCAGCTCGGGAAGGATGAGGCCGAAAACTGAAGCTTTCTTT. It codes for CASSGRMRPKTEAFF.

Only one count was recorded for this clone. This rearrangement joins TRBV5-1 to TRBJ1-1, with 9 nucleotides matching TRBD1. The length of the CDR3 is 15 residues. Trimming removed 6 bases from V and 0 bases from J; junction bases left unmatched: 6. CDR1 SGHRS and CDR2 YFSETQ come from the germline V gene. The CDR3 DNA follows: TGCGCCAGCAATTCTGGACAGGGGTTGAACACTGAAGCTTTCTTT. Amino acid sequence: CASNSGQGLNTEAFF.

The chain is built from TRBV6-1 and TRBJ2-2, with TRBD1 identical over 7 bases. CDR1 and CDR2 (germline): MNHNS, SASEGT. The CDR3 is made up of 14 amino acids. The J segment lost 0 bases and the V segment lost 6 bases, leaving 1 base of the junction unmatched. The CDR3 loop is CASRGTANTGELFF. CDR3 bases: TGTGCCAGCAGGGGGACAGCGAACACCGGGGAGCTGTTTTTT.

This chain uses TRBV4-1 with TRBJ2-2; 10 bases match TRBD2. This CDR3 spans 15 amino acids. Germline loops: CDR1 MGHRA, CDR2 YSYEKL. V dropped 6 bases and J dropped 1; count of bases not matched to a gene: 2. CDR3 DNA: TGCGCCAGCAGTGTAGCGGGGGGGAACACCGGGGAGCTGTTTTTT. It is translated as CASSVAGGNTGELFF.

The chain couples TRBV5-5 to TRBJ2-1; D possibly corresponds to TRBD1 (5 bases). CDR1 and CDR2 from the germline V gene are SGHKS and YYEKEE (reference sequence). V was pared by 3 bases and J by 10 bases, with 20 bases between. The CDR3 totals 15 residues. Written as DNA, the CDR3 is TGTGCCAGCAGCTGGAAGACAGAGGATTTTGGGGAGCAGTTCTTC. This encodes CASSWKTEDFGEQFF.

Only a few counts were recorded for this clone. The chain links TRBV19 to TRBJ2-3; 8 bases fit TRBD2. This CDR3 is 16 amino acids long. V lost 2 bases to trimming and J lost 3 bases; unmatched junction nucleotides: 7. CDR1 and CDR2 from the germline V gene are LNHDA and SQIVND (reference sequence). This CDR3 is CASSIMAGGLTDTQYF. As DNA, the CDR3 is TGTGCCAGTAGTATAATGGCGGGGGGCCTTACAGATACGCAGTATTTT. The full variable domain, in which reference TRBV19 and TRBJ2-3 provide the parts outside the CDR3, is DGGITQSPKYLFRKEGQNVTLSCEQNLNHDAMYWYRQDPGQGLRLIYYSQIVNDFQKGDIAEGYSVSREKKESFPLTVTSAQKNPTAFYLCASSIMAGGLTDTQYFGPGTRLTVL.

The chain links TRBV5-1 to TRBJ2-7; 10 bases match TRBD2. Germline trimming cut 0 bases from V and 2 bases from J; bases unmatched to any gene: 2. The CDR3 spans 15 residues. Germline V lookup: CDR1 SGHRS, CDR2 YFSETQ. CDR3 sequence reads: CASSLGTSGPYEQYF. The CDR3 DNA reads as TGCGCCAGCAGCTTGGGGACTAGCGGTCCCTACGAGCAGTACTTC.

The gene calls are TRBV28 and TRBJ2-7, with D maybe TRBD1 (5 bases). V was trimmed by 5 bases and J by 1 base, leaving 12 bases between them. This CDR3 spans 14 amino acids. The V gene's germline CDR1 is MDHEN and CDR2 SYDVKM. This CDR3 reads CASSRTDRSYEQYF. In DNA form, the CDR3 reads TGTGCCAGCAGTCGTACTGACAGATCCTACGAGCAGTACTTC.

This chain connects TRBV19 to TRBJ1-1; TRBD1 matches 10 bases. Per germline, CDR1 LNHDA and CDR2 SQIVND (reference sequence). CDR3 length: 13 amino acids. With 8 bases clipped from V and 5 bases from J, the junction kept 5 bases outside the gene matches. The CDR3 sequence is CASSWTGGTEAFF. In DNA, the CDR3 is TGTGCCAGTTCTTGGACAGGGGGGACTGAAGCTTTCTTT.

The chain recombines TRBV4-2 with TRBJ1-2; perhaps TRBD1 as D (6 bases). The V gene lost 0 bases and the J gene lost 5 bases, with 16 bases spanning the gap. This CDR3 comprises 16 residues. Per the germline V gene, CDR1 is LGHNA and CDR2 is YNFKEQ. CDR3 protein: CASSQDGAGALYGYTF. CDR3 DNA sequence: TGTGCCAGCAGCCAAGATGGAGCAGGGGCCTTATATGGCTACACCTTC.

This chain links TRBV7-8 with TRBJ2-4; 8 nucleotides match TRBD1. The CDR3 runs 15 residues. Per germline, CDR1 SGHVS and CDR2 FQNEAQ. The V gene end was trimmed by 5 bases and the J gene end by 0 bases; junction bases not matched to a gene: 3. The CDR3 protein is CASSRTGIAKNIQYF. In nucleotides, the CDR3 is TGTGCCAGCAGCCGGACAGGGATAGCCAAAAACATTCAGTACTTC.

The chain uses TRBV19 and TRBJ2-3; D remains unclear. V gave up 2 bases and J gave up 2 bases, with 11 bases separating them. Germline loops: CDR1 LNHDA, CDR2 SQIVND (reference sequence). The CDR3 is 15 residues long. The CDR3 DNA is TGTGCCAGTAGTATACGTAGCTTATACACAGATACGCAGTATTTT. Residues: CASSIRSLYTDTQYF.

The chain has TRBV18 and TRBJ1-4; no definite D call. Germline V gives CDR1 KGHSH, CDR2 LQKENI. The CDR3 is 15 residues long. The V gene lost 5 bases and the J gene lost 8 bases, with 18 bases spanning the gap. The chain's CDR3 is CASSSGQALNEKLFF. The CDR3 DNA sequence: TGTGCCAGCTCATCAGGCCAGGCCCTAAACGAAAAACTGTTTTTT.